These 5 T cell receptor beta chains were sequenced from one sample in a study of naive and memory T cell subsets (dated by TCRdb to about 2017). Library prep was done by UMI-ligation and nested PCR. Sequencer: Illumina MiSeq. The beta constant-region primer consisted of an equimolar mixture of two oligonucleotides that together covered TRBC1 and TRBC2. TCRdb applied fastp at Q25 and MiXCR to the public reads, then kept only in-frame beta chains. Merged by CDR3 protein, the rows form single entries marked with the most common genes and DNA. This sample comprises some 85,000 distinct CDR3 sequences, around 13% of them detected only once. Of the sample, around 0.99% falls within the top ten clones. The source material was central memory CD4+ T cells from blood. The sample's cell subset or site label, decoded: central memory, CD45RA- CD27+. The receptors stem from a human donor in good health.

The chain combines TRBV29-1 with TRBJ1-1, with D maybe TRBD1 (6 bases). Germline V gene sequence: CDR1 SQVTM, CDR2 ANQGSEA. The V end was cut by 7 bases, the J end by 0 bases, with 15 bases between. This CDR3 has 14 amino acids. The CDR3, as DNA: TGCAGCGCTCGGGAGGGGGGGGTGAACACTGAAGCTTTCTTT. Its protein product is CSAREGGVNTEAFF. The entire variable domain, with the rest obtained from reference TRBV29-1 and TRBJ1-1, is as follows: SAVISQKPSRDICQRGTSLTIQCQVDSQVTMMFWYRQQPGQSLTLIATANQGSEATYESGFVIDKFPISRPNLTFSTLTVSNMSPEDSSIYLCSAREGGVNTEAFFGQGTRLTVV.

This clonotype came up many times. The chain joins TRBV5-5 to TRBJ1-1; no reliable D call. The CDR3 is 14 residues long. Between the trimmed V and J ends, which lost 4 bases and 0 bases, there was a span of 10 bases. Germline V gene lookup returns CDR1 SGHKS and CDR2 YYEKEE (reference sequence). The CDR3 sequence is CASSLITVNTEAFF. The CDR3 region has the DNA TGTGCCAGCAGCCTTATAACAGTGAACACTGAAGCTTTCTTT. Full variable domain (rest looked up from reference TRBV5-5 and TRBJ1-1): DAGVTQSPTHLIKTRGQQVTLRCSPISGHKSVSWYQQVLGQGPQFIFQYYEKEERGRGNFPDRFSARQFPNYSSELNVNALLLGDSALYLCASSLITVNTEAFFGQGTRLTVV.

This clonotype occurred many times. The chain has TRBV24-1 and TRBJ2-5, with TRBD1 matching 8 bases. Germline assignment: CDR1 KGHDR and CDR2 SFDVKD. Losses at the gene ends were 4 bases for V and 1 base for J; bases not matched to a gene: 4. This CDR3 has 15 residues. DNA of the CDR3: TGTGCCACCAGTGACCGACAGGGGACCCAAGAGACCCAGTACTTC. It specifies CATSDRQGTQETQYF.

This clonotype was seen at least ten times. This chain connects TRBV6-1 to TRBJ2-5, with TRBD1 identical over 7 bases. CDR3 length: 12 amino acids. Losses at the gene ends were 6 bases for V and 5 bases for J; bases not matched to a gene: 3. CDR1 and CDR2 from the germline V gene are MNHNS and SASEGT. The DNA for the CDR3 is TGTGCCAGCAGACCCAGGGGGGAGACCCAGTACTTC. It is translated as CASRPRGETQYF.

As concerns this clonotype: Its ends do not fully match the called genes, so a read error is possible. J is TRBJ1-5 and V is TRBV5-5; D is perhaps TRBD1 (5 bases). The length of the CDR3 is 16 residues. CDR1 is SGHKS, CDR2 YYEKEE, per germline (reference sequence). The CDR3 DNA reads TGTGCCAACAGCTTGGTAGCAGGGAATAGCAATCAGCCCCAGCATTTT. It specifies CANSLVAGNSNQPQHF.